The TCR beta chain described here comes from a study of blood T cell repertoires in COVID-19. For the study at large: Material from acute and convalescent COVID-19 was sourced from the United States, Italy and Spain. T cells, B-cell-depleted T cells, or PBMCs supplied cDNA or gDNA.

V lost 0 bases, J lost 8 bases, and 13 bases stayed unmatched. CDR3 size: 16 residues. Germline loops: CDR1 SGHRS, CDR2 YFSETQ. Seattle participants joined during active infection and were tracked over time. Per the authors' pipeline: Amplification with reference gene primers provided the estimates of nucleated cell counts. Assay: immunoSEQ multiplex PCR; the TCRdb copy retains only in-frame clones and omits some. V and J calls and clone size are those listed in that table; D and trimming were worked out from the DNA. The sample records 150,000 to 200,000 clones, roughly 77% being singletons. The chain uses TRBV5-1 and TRBJ2-7; 8 nucleotides agree with TRBD2. The sample consisted of peripheral blood. This receptor was taken from a woman between 40 and 50 years old with COVID-19, enrolled during active disease. The CDR3 DNA reads as TGCGCCAGCAGCTTGGCGGGGGGGGCCAGCTTCGAGAAGCAGTACTTC. Its translation is CASSLAGGASFEKQYF.